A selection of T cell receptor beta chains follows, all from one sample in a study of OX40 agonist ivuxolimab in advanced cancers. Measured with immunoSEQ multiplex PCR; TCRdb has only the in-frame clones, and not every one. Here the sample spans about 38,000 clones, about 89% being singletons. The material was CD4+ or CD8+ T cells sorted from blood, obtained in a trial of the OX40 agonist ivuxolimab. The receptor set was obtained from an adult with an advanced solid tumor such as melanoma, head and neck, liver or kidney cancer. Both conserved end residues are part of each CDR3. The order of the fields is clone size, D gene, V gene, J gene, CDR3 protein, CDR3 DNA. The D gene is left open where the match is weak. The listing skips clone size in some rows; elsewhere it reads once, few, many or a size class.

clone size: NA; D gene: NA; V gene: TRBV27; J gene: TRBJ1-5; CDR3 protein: CASSTSDPNQPQHF; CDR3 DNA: NA
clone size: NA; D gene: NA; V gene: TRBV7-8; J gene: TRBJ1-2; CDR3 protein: CASSLVADYGYTF; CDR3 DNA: TGTGCCAGCAGCTTAGTGGCAGATTATGGCTACACCTTC
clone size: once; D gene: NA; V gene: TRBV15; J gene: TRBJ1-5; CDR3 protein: CATSRVGGVDSNQPQHF; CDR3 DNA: TGTGCCACCAGCAGAGTTGGAGGGGTAGATAGCAATCAGCCCCAGCATTTT
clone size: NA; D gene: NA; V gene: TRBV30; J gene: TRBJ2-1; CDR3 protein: CAWSKDGEQFF; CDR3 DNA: TGTGCCTGGAGTAAAGACGGTGAGCAGTTCTTC
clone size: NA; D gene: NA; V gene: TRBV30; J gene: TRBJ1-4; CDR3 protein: CAWSAGRALDEKLFF; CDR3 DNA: TGTGCCTGGAGTGCGGGAAGGGCCCTTGATGAAAAACTGTTTTTT
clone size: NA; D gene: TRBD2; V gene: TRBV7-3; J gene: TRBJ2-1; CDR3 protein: CASSLRFGTTDNEQFF; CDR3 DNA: TGTGCCAGCAGCTTAAGGTTTGGGACTACCGACAATGAGCAGTTCTTC
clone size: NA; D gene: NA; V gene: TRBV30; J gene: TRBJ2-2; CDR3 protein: CAWSVLLDTGELFF; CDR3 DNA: TGTGCCTGGAGTGTACTCCTCGACACCGGGGAGCTGTTTTTT
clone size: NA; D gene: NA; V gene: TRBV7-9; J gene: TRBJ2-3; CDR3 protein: CASRERSVDTQYF; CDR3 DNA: TGTGCCAGCAGGGAGAGGAGCGTCGATACGCAGTATTTT
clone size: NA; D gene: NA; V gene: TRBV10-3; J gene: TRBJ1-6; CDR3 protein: CATLSGSYNSPLHF; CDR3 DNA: TGTGCCACACTATCAGGAAGCTATAATTCACCCCTCCACTTT
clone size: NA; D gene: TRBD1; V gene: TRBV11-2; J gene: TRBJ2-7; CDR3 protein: CASSLGAGQGRVYEQYF; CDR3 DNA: TGTGCCAGCAGCTTAGGAGCGGGACAGGGGAGGGTCTACGAGCAGTACTTC
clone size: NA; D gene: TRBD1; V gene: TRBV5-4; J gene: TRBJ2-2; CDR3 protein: CASSLDGTVNAGELFF; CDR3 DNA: TGTGCCAGCAGCTTGGATGGGACAGTTAATGCCGGGGAGCTGTTTTTT
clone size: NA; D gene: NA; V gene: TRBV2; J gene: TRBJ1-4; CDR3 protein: CATGNEKLFF; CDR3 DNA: TGTGCCACAGGGAACGAAAAACTGTTTTTT
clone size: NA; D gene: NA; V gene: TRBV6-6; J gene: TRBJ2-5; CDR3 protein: CASSYPSSVVQETQYF; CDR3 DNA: TGTGCCAGCAGTTACCCTTCGTCGGTCGTACAAGAGACCCAGTACTTC